This T cell receptor (beta chain) was captured in a study of blood T cell repertoires in COVID-19. Recovered participants had two consecutive negative NP/OP PCR tests, healthcare professional clearance, or symptom resolution. After removal of 6 bases from V and 3 bases from J, the junction contained 10 bases not matched to a gene. The germline gives CDR1 LNHDA, CDR2 SQIVND (reference sequence). There are 15 residues in the CDR3. Repertoires were generated with immunoSEQ multiplex PCR, while TCRdb's copy carries only in-frame clones and drops some. The sample lists about 300,000 clones; about nine tenths were seen once.

This chain joins TRBV19 and TRBJ1-2; 7 bases are shared with TRBD1. The source of this sequence is a man younger than 40 who had recovered from COVID-19. The specimen sequenced was PBMCs or T cells enriched from blood (not recorded which). This chain's CDR3 is CASSSPGQPYYGYTF. CDR3 in DNA: TGTGCCAGTAGCAGCCCGGGACAGCCATACTATGGCTACACCTTC. Using reference TRBV19 and TRBJ1-2 for the parts outside the CDR3, the full variable domain is DGGITQSPKYLFRKEGQNVTLSCEQNLNHDAMYWYRQDPGQGLRLIYYSQIVNDFQKGDIAEGYSVSREKKESFPLTVTSAQKNPTAFYLCASSSPGQPYYGYTFGSGTRLTVV.